This TCR beta chain originates from a study of T cells in tuberculosis. Findings and limits, study-wide: Classification accuracy was 87% (AUROC roughly 0.88) with the GMM-specific repertoire. GMM-specific TCRs were nearer to active tuberculosis alpha repertoires, suggesting expansion.

Germline V gives CDR1 MNHEY, CDR2 SVGAGI. The CDR3 runs 14 residues. Latent tuberculosis screening used tuberculin skin test and IGRA at entry. For this clone: Antigen: not known. An end of the junction does not agree with germline; a read error may underlie this.

Sequencing used immunoSEQ multiplex PCR; TCRdb keeps in-frame clones, though not all of them. The data contain around 38,000 clones, 95% of them singletons. Source material: PBMCs. This rearrangement joins TRBV6-5 to TRBJ1-6, with 8 positions matching TRBD1. This TCR was recovered from a donor aged 10-35 years with latent tuberculosis or without tuberculosis infection. This CDR3 is CASRDRAYNSPLHF. The CDR3 nucleotides are TGTGCCAGCAGGGACAGGGCCTACAATTCACCCCTCCACTTT.